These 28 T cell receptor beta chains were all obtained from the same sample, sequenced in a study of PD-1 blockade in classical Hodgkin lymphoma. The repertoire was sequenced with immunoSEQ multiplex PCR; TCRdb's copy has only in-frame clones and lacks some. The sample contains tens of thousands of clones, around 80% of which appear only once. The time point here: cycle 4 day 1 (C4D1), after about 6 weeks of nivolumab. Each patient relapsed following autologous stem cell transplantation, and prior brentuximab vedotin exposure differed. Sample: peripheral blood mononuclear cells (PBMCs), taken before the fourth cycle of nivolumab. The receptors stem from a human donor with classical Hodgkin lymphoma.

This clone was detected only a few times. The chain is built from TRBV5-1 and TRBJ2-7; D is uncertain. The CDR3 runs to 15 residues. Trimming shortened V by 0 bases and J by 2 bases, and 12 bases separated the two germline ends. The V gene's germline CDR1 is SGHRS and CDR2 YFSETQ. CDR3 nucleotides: TGCGCCAGCAGCTTGGAGGCTGGCTCCGCCTACGAGCAGTACTTC. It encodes CASSLEAGSAYEQYF. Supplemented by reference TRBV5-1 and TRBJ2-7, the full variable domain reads KAGVTQTPRYLIKTRGQQVTLSCSPISGHRSVSWYQQTPGQGLQFLFEYFSETQRNKGNFPGRFSGRQFSNSRSEMNVSTLELGDSALYLCASSLEAGSAYEQYFGPGTRLTVT.

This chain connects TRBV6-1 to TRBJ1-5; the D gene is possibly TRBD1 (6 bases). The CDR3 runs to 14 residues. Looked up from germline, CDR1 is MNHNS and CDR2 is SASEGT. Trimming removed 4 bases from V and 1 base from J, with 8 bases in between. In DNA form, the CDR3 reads TGTGCCAGCAGTGTACAGGGAAGCAATCAGCCCCAGCATTTT. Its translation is CASSVQGSNQPQHF.

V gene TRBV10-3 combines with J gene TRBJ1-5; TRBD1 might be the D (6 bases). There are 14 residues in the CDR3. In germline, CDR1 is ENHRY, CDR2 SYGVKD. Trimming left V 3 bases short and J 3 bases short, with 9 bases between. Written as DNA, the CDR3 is TGTGCCATCAGTGATACAGGGCTCAATCAGCCCCAGCATTTT. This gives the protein CAISDTGLNQPQHF.

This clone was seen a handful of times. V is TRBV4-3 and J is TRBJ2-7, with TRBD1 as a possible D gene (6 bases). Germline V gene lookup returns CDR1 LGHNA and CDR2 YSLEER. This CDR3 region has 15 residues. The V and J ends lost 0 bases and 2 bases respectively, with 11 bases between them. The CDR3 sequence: CASSQDQGGPYEQYF. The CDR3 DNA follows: TGCGCCAGCAGCCAAGATCAAGGGGGACCCTACGAGCAGTACTTC.

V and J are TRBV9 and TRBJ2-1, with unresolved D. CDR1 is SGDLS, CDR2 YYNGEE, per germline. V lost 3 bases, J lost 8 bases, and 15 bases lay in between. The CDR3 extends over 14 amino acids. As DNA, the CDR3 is TGTGCCAGCAGCGAGAAGGCTATTTTGTATGAGCAGTTCTTC. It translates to CASSEKAILYEQFF.

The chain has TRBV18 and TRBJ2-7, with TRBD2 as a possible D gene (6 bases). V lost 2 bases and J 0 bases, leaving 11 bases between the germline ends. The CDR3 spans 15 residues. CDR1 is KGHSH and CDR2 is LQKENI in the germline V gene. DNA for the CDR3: TGTGCCAGCTCACCAGCGGACTACTCCTCCTACGAGCAGTACTTC. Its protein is CASSPADYSSYEQYF.

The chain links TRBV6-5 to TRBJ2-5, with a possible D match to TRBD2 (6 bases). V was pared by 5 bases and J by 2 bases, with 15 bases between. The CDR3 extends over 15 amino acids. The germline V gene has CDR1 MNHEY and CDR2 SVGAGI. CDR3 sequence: CASSLRGNRQETQYF. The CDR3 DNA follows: TGTGCCAGCAGTCTCCGGGGGAACAGACAAGAGACCCAGTACTTC.

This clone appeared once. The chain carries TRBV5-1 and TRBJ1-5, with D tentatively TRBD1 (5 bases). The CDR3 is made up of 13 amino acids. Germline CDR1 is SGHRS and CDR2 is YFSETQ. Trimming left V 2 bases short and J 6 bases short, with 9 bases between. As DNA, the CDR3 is TGCGCCAGCAGCTTAGGGGAGGGTCAGCCCCAGCATTTT. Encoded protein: CASSLGEGQPQHF.

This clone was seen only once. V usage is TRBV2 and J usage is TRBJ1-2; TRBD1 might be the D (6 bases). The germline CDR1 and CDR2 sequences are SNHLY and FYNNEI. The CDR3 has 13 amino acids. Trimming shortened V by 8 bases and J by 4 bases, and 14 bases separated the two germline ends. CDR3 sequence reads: CASGRGEVYGYTF. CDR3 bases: TGTGCCAGCGGGAGGGGGGAGGTCTATGGCTACACCTTC.

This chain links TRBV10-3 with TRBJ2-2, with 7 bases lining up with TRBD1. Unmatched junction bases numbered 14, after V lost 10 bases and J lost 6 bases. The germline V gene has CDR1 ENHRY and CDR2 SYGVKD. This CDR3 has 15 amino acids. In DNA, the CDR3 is TGTGCCACGGCGCACAGGGGTCGACAGGCCGGGGAGCTGTTTTTT. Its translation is CATAHRGRQAGELFF.

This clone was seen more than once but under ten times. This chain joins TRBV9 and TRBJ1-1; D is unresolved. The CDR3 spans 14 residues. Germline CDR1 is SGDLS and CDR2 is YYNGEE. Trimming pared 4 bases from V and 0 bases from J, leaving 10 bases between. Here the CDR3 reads CASSLQPMNTEAFF. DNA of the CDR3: TGTGCCAGCAGCTTACAGCCCATGAACACTGAAGCTTTCTTT.

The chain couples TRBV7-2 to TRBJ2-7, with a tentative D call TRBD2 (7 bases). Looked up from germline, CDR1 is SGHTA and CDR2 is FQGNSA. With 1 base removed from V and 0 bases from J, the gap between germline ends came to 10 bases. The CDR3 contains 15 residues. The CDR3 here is CASSLGGGASYEQYF. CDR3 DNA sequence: TGTGCCAGCAGCTTAGGAGGGGGGGCCTCCTACGAGCAGTACTTC. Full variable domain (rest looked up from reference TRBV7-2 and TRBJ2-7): GAGVSQSPSNKVTEKGKDVELRCDPISGHTALYWYRQSLGQGLEFLIYFQGNSAPDKSGLPSDRFSAERTGGSVSTLTIQRTQQEDSAVYLCASSLGGGASYEQYFGPGTRLTVT.

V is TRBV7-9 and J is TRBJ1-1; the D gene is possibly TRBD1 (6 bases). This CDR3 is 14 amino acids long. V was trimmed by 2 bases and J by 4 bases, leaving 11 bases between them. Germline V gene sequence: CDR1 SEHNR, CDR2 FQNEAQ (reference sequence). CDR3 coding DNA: TGTGCCAGCAGCTTACGGGGGCTTAGCACTGAAGCTTTCTTT. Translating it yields CASSLRGLSTEAFF.

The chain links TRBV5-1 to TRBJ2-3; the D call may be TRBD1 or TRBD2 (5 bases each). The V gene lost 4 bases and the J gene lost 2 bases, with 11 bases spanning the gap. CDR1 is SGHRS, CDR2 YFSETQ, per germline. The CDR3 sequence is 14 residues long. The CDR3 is CASSRDGPTDTQYF. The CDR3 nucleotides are TGCGCCAGCAGCCGGGACGGACCCACAGATACGCAGTATTTT.

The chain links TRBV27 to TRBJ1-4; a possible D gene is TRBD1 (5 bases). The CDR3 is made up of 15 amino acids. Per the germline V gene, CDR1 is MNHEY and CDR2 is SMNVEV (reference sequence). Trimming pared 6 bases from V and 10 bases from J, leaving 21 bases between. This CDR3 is CASRAGGGRGAKLFF. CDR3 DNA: TGTGCCAGCAGGGCCGGGGGAGGGCGAGGGGCAAAACTGTTTTTT.

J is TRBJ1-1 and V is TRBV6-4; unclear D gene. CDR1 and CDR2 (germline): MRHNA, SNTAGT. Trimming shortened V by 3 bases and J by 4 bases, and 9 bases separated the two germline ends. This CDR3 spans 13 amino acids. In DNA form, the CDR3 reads TGTGCCAGCAGTGAAATAAGTGGCACTGAAGCTTTCTTT. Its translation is CASSEISGTEAFF.

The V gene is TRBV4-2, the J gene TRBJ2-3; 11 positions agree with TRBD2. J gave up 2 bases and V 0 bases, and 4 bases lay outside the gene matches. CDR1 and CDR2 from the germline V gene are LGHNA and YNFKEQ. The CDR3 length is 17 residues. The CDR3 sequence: CASSQEIAGGPTDTQYF. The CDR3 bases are TGTGCCAGCAGCCAAGAAATAGCGGGGGGGCCCACAGATACGCAGTATTTT.

The CDR3 protein is CASSPRGGYYNEQFF. DNA for the CDR3: TGTGCCAGTAGCCCGCGGGGCGGCTACTACAATGAGCAGTTCTTC. This chain uses TRBV19 with TRBJ2-1, with a tentative D call TRBD2 (6 bases). V was pared by 6 bases and J by 3 bases, with 15 bases between. The germline V gene encodes CDR1 LNHDA and CDR2 SQIVND (reference sequence). The CDR3 length is 15 residues.

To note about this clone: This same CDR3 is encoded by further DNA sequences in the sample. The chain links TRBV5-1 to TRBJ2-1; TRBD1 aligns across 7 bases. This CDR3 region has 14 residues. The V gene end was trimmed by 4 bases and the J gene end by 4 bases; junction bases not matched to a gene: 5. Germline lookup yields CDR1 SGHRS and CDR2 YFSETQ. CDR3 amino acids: CASSGGQSYNEQFF. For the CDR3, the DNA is TGCGCCAGCAGCGGGGGACAGAGTTACAATGAGCAGTTCTTC.

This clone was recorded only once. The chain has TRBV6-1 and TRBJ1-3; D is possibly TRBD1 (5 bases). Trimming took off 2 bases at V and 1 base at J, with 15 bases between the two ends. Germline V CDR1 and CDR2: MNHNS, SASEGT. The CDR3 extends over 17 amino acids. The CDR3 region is CASSEHHPGRSGNTIYF. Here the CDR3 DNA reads TGTGCCAGCAGTGAACACCACCCAGGGAGGTCTGGAAACACCATATATTTT.

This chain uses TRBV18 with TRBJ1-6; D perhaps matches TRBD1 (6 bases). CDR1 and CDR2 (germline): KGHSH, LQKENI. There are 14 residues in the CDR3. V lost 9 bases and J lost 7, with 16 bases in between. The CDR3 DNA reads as TGTGCCAGTGGGGGCCCAGGGGAGAATTCACCCCTCCACTTT. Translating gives CASGGPGENSPLHF.

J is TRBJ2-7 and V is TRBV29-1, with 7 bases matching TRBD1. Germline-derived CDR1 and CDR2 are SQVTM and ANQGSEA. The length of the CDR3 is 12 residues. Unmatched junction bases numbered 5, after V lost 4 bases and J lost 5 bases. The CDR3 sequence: CSVATGTNEQYF. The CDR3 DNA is TGCAGCGTTGCGACAGGGACGAACGAGCAGTACTTC.

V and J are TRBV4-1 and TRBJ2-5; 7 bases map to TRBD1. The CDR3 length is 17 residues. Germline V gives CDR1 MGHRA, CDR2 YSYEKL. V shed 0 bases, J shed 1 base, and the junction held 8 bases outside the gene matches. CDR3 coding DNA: TGCGCCAGCAGCCAAGAGACCGGGACAGAAGTCCAAGAGACCCAGTACTTC. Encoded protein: CASSQETGTEVQETQYF.

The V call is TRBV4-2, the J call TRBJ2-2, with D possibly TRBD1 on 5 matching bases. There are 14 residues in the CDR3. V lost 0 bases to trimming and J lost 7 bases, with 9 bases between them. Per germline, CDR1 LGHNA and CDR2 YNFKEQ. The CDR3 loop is CASSQDRERGELFF. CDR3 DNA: TGTGCCAGCAGCCAAGACAGGGAACGCGGGGAGCTGTTTTTT.

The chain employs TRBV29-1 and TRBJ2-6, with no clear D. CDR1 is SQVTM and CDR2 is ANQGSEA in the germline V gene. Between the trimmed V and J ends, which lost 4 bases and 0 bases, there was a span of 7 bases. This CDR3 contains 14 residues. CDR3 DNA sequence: TGCAGCGTTGCACAGAACTCTGGGGCCAACGTCCTGACTTTC. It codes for CSVAQNSGANVLTF.

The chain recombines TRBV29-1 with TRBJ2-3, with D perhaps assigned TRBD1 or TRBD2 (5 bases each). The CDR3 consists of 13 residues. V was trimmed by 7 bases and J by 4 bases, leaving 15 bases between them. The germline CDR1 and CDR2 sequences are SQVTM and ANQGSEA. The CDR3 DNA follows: TGCAGCGCGAGGGGTGATTCCTCAGATACGCAGTATTTT. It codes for CSARGDSSDTQYF.

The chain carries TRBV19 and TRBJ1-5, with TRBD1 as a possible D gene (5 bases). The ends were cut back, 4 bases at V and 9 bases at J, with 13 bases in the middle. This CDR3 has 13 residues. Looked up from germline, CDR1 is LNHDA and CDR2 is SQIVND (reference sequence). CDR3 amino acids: CASSTRPGLPQHF. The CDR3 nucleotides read TGTGCCAGTAGTACCAGGCCAGGGTTGCCCCAGCATTTT.

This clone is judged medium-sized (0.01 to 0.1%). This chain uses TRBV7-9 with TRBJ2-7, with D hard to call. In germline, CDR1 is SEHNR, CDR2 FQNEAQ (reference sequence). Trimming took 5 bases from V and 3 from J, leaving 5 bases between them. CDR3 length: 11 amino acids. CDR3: CASSPHYEQYF. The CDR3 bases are TGTGCCAGCAGCCCCCACTACGAGCAGTACTTC.